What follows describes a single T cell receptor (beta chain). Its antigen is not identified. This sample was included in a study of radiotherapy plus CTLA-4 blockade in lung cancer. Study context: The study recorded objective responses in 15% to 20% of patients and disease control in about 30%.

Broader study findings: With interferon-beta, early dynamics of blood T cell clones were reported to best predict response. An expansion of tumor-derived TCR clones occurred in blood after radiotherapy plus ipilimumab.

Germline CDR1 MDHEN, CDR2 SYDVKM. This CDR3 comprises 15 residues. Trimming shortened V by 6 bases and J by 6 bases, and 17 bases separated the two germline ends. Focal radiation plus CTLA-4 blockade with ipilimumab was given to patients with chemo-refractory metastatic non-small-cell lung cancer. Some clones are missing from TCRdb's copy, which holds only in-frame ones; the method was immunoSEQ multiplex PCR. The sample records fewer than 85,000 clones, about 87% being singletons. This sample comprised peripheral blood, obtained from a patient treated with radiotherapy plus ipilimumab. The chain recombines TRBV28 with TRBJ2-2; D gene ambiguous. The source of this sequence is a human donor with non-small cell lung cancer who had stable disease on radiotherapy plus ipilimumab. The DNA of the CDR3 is TGTGCCAGCAGCCCGACGGTCCCAGCAGCCGGGGAGCTGTTTTTT. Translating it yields CASSPTVPAAGELFF.